This is a list of T cell receptor beta chains from one sample in a study of shared clonotypes between healthy human individuals. Produced via immunoSEQ multiplex PCR; TCRdb's table is partial and in-frame only. Of 600,000 to 750,000 clones in the sample, less than 95% are singletons; the top ten hold more than 30%. The specimen was memory CD8+ T cells from PBMCs. These receptors came from a man between 18 and 35 years old in good health. Some clones in this sample may be carry-over from other donors' samples. Each CDR3 is given with its conserved first and last residue. Each record gives: CDR3 protein, CDR3 DNA, J gene, V gene, clone size, D gene. The D gene is left open where the match is weak. Only some rows state a clone size, as once, few, many or a class for expanded clones.

cdr3_aa: CASSLEQGNYEQYF
cdr3_nt: TGTGCCAGCAGCCTGGAACAGGGAAACTACGAGCAGTACTTC
j_call: TRBJ2-7
v_call: TRBV28
clone_size: NA
d_call: NA

cdr3_aa: CASSRDRGFTGELFF
cdr3_nt: TGTGCCAGCTCCAGGGACAGGGGTTTCACCGGGGAGCTGTTTTTT
j_call: TRBJ2-2
v_call: TRBV27
clone_size: once
d_call: TRBD1

cdr3_aa: CASNGDRADTGELFF
cdr3_nt: TGTGCCAGCAATGGGGACAGGGCGGACACCGGGGAGCTGTTTTTT
j_call: TRBJ2-2
v_call: TRBV28
clone_size: once
d_call: TRBD1

cdr3_aa: CASSLTGTGGRDEKLFF
cdr3_nt: TGTGCCAGCAGCTTAACAGGGACAGGGGGCCGGGATGAAAAACTGTTTTTT
j_call: TRBJ1-4
v_call: TRBV7-8
clone_size: NA
d_call: TRBD1

cdr3_aa: CASSLGSEQPQHF
cdr3_nt: TGTGCCAGCAGCTTAGGGAGTGAGCAGCCCCAGCATTTT
j_call: TRBJ1-5
v_call: TRBV7-9
clone_size: NA
d_call: NA

cdr3_aa: CASSLVGRAYEQYF
cdr3_nt: TGTGCCAGCAGCTTAGTCGGGAGGGCCTACGAGCAGTACTTC
j_call: TRBJ2-7
v_call: TRBV7-9
clone_size: NA
d_call: TRBD2

cdr3_aa: CASSPYRGSPYNEQFF
cdr3_nt: TGTGCCAGTAGTCCCTACAGGGGGTCACCCTACAATGAGCAGTTCTTC
j_call: TRBJ2-1
v_call: TRBV19
clone_size: NA
d_call: TRBD1

cdr3_aa: CASSRLAGGPRETQYF
cdr3_nt: TGTGCCAGCAGTCGTCTAGCGGGAGGGCCCCGGGAGACCCAGTACTTC
j_call: TRBJ2-5
v_call: TRBV11-1
clone_size: NA
d_call: TRBD2

cdr3_aa: CASTLTGWGNIQYF
cdr3_nt: TGTGCCAGCACTCTGACAGGGTGGGGAAACATTCAGTACTTC
j_call: TRBJ2-4
v_call: TRBV11-2
clone_size: NA
d_call: TRBD1

cdr3_aa: CSAPRANEQFF
cdr3_nt: TGCAGCGCCCCCAGGGCCAATGAGCAGTTCTTC
j_call: TRBJ2-1
v_call: TRBV29-1
clone_size: NA
d_call: NA

cdr3_aa: CASSFTGVEQYF
cdr3_nt: TGTGCCAGCAGCTTTACGGGGGTCGAGCAGTACTTC
j_call: TRBJ2-7
v_call: TRBV7-9
clone_size: NA
d_call: NA

cdr3_aa: CSVVRTSGLTDTQYF
cdr3_nt: TGCAGCGTTGTCCGGACTAGCGGACTCACAGATACGCAGTATTTT
j_call: TRBJ2-3
v_call: TRBV29-1
clone_size: NA
d_call: TRBD2

cdr3_aa: CSGRTAYEQYF
cdr3_nt: TGCAGCGGGCGGACGGCCTACGAGCAGTACTTC
j_call: TRBJ2-7
v_call: TRBV29-1
clone_size: NA
d_call: NA

cdr3_aa: CAGETSETNYNEQFF
cdr3_nt: TGTGCCGGAGAGACTAGCGAGACCAACTACAATGAGCAGTTCTTC
j_call: TRBJ2-1
v_call: TRBV5-6
clone_size: NA
d_call: TRBD2

cdr3_aa: CAWMGDGAGELFF
cdr3_nt: TGTGCCTGGATGGGGGACGGGGCCGGGGAGCTGTTTTTT
j_call: TRBJ2-2
v_call: TRBV30
clone_size: NA
d_call: NA

cdr3_aa: CASSFTGDGTEAFF
cdr3_nt: TGTGCCAGCAGTTTTACAGGGGATGGAACTGAAGCTTTCTTT
j_call: TRBJ1-1
v_call: TRBV28
clone_size: NA
d_call: TRBD1

cdr3_aa: CSVYLGEHGYTF
cdr3_nt: TGCAGCGTTTACTTGGGGGAACATGGCTACACCTTC
j_call: TRBJ1-2
v_call: TRBV29-1
clone_size: NA
d_call: NA

cdr3_aa: CASSQDGPYTEAFF
cdr3_nt: TGCGCCAGCAGCCAAGACGGTCCCTACACTGAAGCTTTCTTT
j_call: TRBJ1-1
v_call: TRBV4-1
clone_size: NA
d_call: NA

cdr3_aa: CASSQEGQGWGHPYEQYF
cdr3_nt: TGCGCCAGCAGCCAAGAGGGACAGGGATGGGGGCACCCCTACGAGCAGTACTTC
j_call: TRBJ2-7
v_call: TRBV4-1
clone_size: NA
d_call: TRBD1

cdr3_aa: CASSSYTEEYSYEQYF
cdr3_nt: TGTGCCAGTAGTTCGTACACCGAGGAGTATTCCTACGAGCAGTACTTC
j_call: TRBJ2-7
v_call: TRBV19
clone_size: NA
d_call: NA

cdr3_aa: CASSYGTGRYEQYF
cdr3_nt: TGTGCCAGCAGTTACGGGACAGGGCGATACGAGCAGTACTTC
j_call: TRBJ2-7
v_call: TRBV6-5
clone_size: NA
d_call: TRBD1

cdr3_aa: CASSRKPGNMNTEAFF
cdr3_nt: TGTGCCAGTAGTCGAAAACCCGGGAACATGAACACTGAAGCTTTCTTT
j_call: TRBJ1-1
v_call: TRBV19
clone_size: NA
d_call: NA

cdr3_aa: CASSLGYPGNEQFF
cdr3_nt: TGTGCCAGCAGCTTGGGTTATCCGGGGAATGAGCAGTTCTTC
j_call: TRBJ2-1
v_call: TRBV5-6
clone_size: NA
d_call: NA

cdr3_aa: CASSPYTGTANDEQFF
cdr3_nt: TGTGCCAGCAGTCCTTATACCGGGACAGCGAACGATGAGCAGTTCTTC
j_call: TRBJ2-1
v_call: TRBV27
clone_size: NA
d_call: TRBD1

cdr3_aa: CASSQGALGYEQFF
cdr3_nt: TGCGCCAGCAGCCAAGGAGCCCTTGGCTATGAGCAGTTCTTC
j_call: TRBJ2-1
v_call: TRBV4-3
clone_size: NA
d_call: NA

cdr3_aa: CSVEDWGTGSTGELFF
cdr3_nt: TGCAGCGTTGAAGATTGGGGGACAGGGTCGACCGGGGAGCTGTTTTTT
j_call: TRBJ2-2
v_call: TRBV29-1
clone_size: NA
d_call: TRBD1

cdr3_aa: CSVDPGVSSYNEQFF
cdr3_nt: TGCAGCGTTGACCCCGGCGTGAGCTCCTACAATGAGCAGTTCTTC
j_call: TRBJ2-1
v_call: TRBV29-1
clone_size: NA
d_call: NA

cdr3_aa: CASSTRTGVGYGYTF
cdr3_nt: TGTGCCAGCAGCACACGGACAGGGGTGGGCTATGGCTACACCTTC
j_call: TRBJ1-2
v_call: TRBV7-2
clone_size: NA
d_call: TRBD1

cdr3_aa: CASSTLLSQGSVKKLFF
cdr3_nt: TGTGCCAGCAGTACCCTTCTATCCCAGGGCTCCGTGAAAAAACTGTTTTTT
j_call: TRBJ1-4
v_call: TRBV27
clone_size: NA
d_call: NA

cdr3_aa: CASSYSGGYTGELFF
cdr3_nt: TGTGCCAGCAGTTACTCGGGGGGCTACACCGGGGAGCTGTTTTTT
j_call: TRBJ2-2
v_call: TRBV6-6
clone_size: NA
d_call: NA

cdr3_aa: CAWSVAASGLTDTQYF
cdr3_nt: TGTGCCTGGAGTGTAGCGGCTAGCGGGCTCACAGATACGCAGTATTTT
j_call: TRBJ2-3
v_call: TRBV30
clone_size: NA
d_call: TRBD2

cdr3_aa: CASSFTGDNEQFF
cdr3_nt: TGTGCCAGCAGTTTTACAGGGGACAATGAGCAGTTCTTC
j_call: TRBJ2-1
v_call: TRBV28
clone_size: NA
d_call: TRBD1

cdr3_aa: CASSVKTGELFF
cdr3_nt: TGTGCCAGCAGCGTAAAAACCGGGGAGCTGTTTTTT
j_call: TRBJ2-2
v_call: TRBV5-4
clone_size: NA
d_call: NA

cdr3_aa: CASSLAWGTEAFF
cdr3_nt: TGTGCCAGCAGCTTAGCGTGGGGAACTGAAGCTTTCTTT
j_call: TRBJ1-1
v_call: TRBV7-6
clone_size: NA
d_call: NA

cdr3_aa: CASSSRVRYNEKLFF
cdr3_nt: TGTGCCAGTAGTTCCAGGGTCCGTTATAATGAAAAACTGTTTTTT
j_call: TRBJ1-4
v_call: TRBV19
clone_size: NA
d_call: NA

cdr3_aa: CASRLTGGNNEQFF
cdr3_nt: TGTGCCAGCAGATTAACAGGGGGGAACAATGAGCAGTTCTTC
j_call: TRBJ2-1
v_call: TRBV28
clone_size: NA
d_call: TRBD1

cdr3_aa: CASSVFRDRTYNEQFF
cdr3_nt: TGTGCCAGCAGCGTCTTCAGGGACAGAACCTACAATGAGCAGTTCTTC
j_call: TRBJ2-1
v_call: TRBV9
clone_size: NA
d_call: TRBD1

cdr3_aa: CASSYRGGETQYF
cdr3_nt: TGTGCCAGTAGCTACAGGGGAGGAGAGACCCAGTACTTC
j_call: TRBJ2-5
v_call: TRBV19
clone_size: NA
d_call: NA

cdr3_aa: CASSLQAGLNTGELFF
cdr3_nt: TGTGCCAGCAGTCTCCAAGCGGGCCTGAACACCGGGGAGCTGTTTTTT
j_call: TRBJ2-2
v_call: TRBV27
clone_size: NA
d_call: NA

cdr3_aa: CASSLAGTASRGKLFF
cdr3_nt: TGTGCCAGCAGCTTGGCGGGGACGGCTTCCAGAGGGAAACTGTTTTTT
j_call: TRBJ1-4
v_call: TRBV5-4
clone_size: NA
d_call: NA

cdr3_aa: CASGPGAGGYTF
cdr3_nt: TGTGCCAGTGGCCCTGGCGCAGGGGGCTACACCTTC
j_call: TRBJ1-2
v_call: TRBV19
clone_size: NA
d_call: NA

cdr3_aa: CASRPLDGYNEQFF
cdr3_nt: TGTGCCAGCAGGCCATTGGACGGCTACAATGAGCAGTTCTTC
j_call: TRBJ2-1
v_call: TRBV2
clone_size: NA
d_call: NA

cdr3_aa: CASSPWDRVSDTQYF
cdr3_nt: TGTGCCAGCAGCCCTTGGGACAGGGTGTCAGATACGCAGTATTTT
j_call: TRBJ2-3
v_call: TRBV9
clone_size: NA
d_call: TRBD1

cdr3_aa: CASSPPGQGSDTQYF
cdr3_nt: TGTGCCAGCAGCCCGCCGGGACAGGGTAGCGATACGCAGTATTTT
j_call: TRBJ2-3
v_call: TRBV7-9
clone_size: NA
d_call: TRBD1

cdr3_aa: CASSSPGTSGNTDTQYF
cdr3_nt: TGCGCCAGCAGCTCTCCCGGGACTAGCGGGAACACAGATACGCAGTATTTT
j_call: TRBJ2-3
v_call: TRBV5-1
clone_size: NA
d_call: TRBD2

cdr3_aa: CASSPPLGGRDQETQYF
cdr3_nt: TGTGCCAGCAGCCCCCCCTTGGGCGGGAGGGACCAAGAGACCCAGTACTTC
j_call: TRBJ2-5
v_call: TRBV9
clone_size: NA
d_call: TRBD2

cdr3_aa: CASRDYSYEQYF
cdr3_nt: TGTGCCAGCCGGGACTATTCCTACGAGCAGTACTTC
j_call: TRBJ2-7
v_call: TRBV6-1
clone_size: NA
d_call: TRBD2

cdr3_aa: CASSQDRGSGNTIYF
cdr3_nt: TGCGCCAGCAGCCAAGATAGAGGGTCTGGAAACACCATATATTTT
j_call: TRBJ1-3
v_call: TRBV4-1
clone_size: NA
d_call: NA

cdr3_aa: CASSYVATNYGYTF
cdr3_nt: TGTGCCAGCAGTTACGTCGCTACTAACTATGGCTACACCTTC
j_call: TRBJ1-2
v_call: TRBV6-6
clone_size: NA
d_call: NA